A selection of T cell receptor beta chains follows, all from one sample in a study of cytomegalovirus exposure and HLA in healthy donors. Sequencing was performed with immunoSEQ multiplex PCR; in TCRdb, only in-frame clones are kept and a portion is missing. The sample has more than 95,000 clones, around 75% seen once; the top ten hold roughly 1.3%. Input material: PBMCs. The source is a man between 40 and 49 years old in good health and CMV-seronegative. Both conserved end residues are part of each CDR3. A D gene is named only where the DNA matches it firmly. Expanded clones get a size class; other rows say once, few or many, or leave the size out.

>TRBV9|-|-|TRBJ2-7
TGTGCCAGCAGCGTAGGGGGTAGCGAGTACGAGCAGTACTTC
CASSVGGSEYEQYF
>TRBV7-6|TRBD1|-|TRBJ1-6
TGTGCCAGCAACAGACAGGGTAATTCACCCCTCCACTTT
CASNRQGNSPLHF
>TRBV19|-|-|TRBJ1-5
TGTGCCAGTAGTATAGGGGGTGGGGGGGGGAGAGGGGCAATTGGCGGCAATCAGCCCCAGCATTTT
CASSIGGGGGRGAIGGNQPQHF
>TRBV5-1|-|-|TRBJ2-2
TGCGCCAGTAAGCGGGTCCTCACCGGGGAGCTGTTTTTT
CASKRVLTGELFF
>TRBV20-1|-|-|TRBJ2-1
TGCAGTGCTAGGAGCCTTAATGAGCAGTTCTTC
CSARSLNEQFF
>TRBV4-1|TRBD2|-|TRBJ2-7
TGCGCCAGCAGCCCCGTACTAGCGTTCTACGAGCAGTACTTC
CASSPVLAFYEQYF
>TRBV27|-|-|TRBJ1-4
TGTGCCAGCAGTGGCATCCGGGGTTTGAGTGAAAAACTGTTTTTT
CASSGIRGLSEKLFF
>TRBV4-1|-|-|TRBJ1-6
TGCGCCAGCAGCCAAACCCGGAGAGGCGGAATTTCACCCCTCCACTTT
CASSQTRRGGISPLHF
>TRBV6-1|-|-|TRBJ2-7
TGTGCCAGCAGTGAACGAGGAGCCTACGAGCAGTACTTC
CASSERGAYEQYF
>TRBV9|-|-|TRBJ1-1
TGTGCCAGCAGCGACGGGGGATCGGTCGGGAACACTGAAGCTTTCTTT
CASSDGGSVGNTEAFF
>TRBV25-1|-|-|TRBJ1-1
TGTGCCAGCAGTGAATATCGAGGTAACACTGAAGCTTTCTTT
CASSEYRGNTEAFF
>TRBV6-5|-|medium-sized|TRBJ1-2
TGTGCCAGCACCCGGCTGGGGGGGACCGGCTACACCTTC
CASTRLGGTGYTF
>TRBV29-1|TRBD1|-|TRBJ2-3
TGCAGCGCCGACGGTAGGGGGACAGGGCTCACAGATACGCAGTATTTT
CSADGRGTGLTDTQYF
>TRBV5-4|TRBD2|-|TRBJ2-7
TGTGCCAGCAGCTCGGGGGGGGTGAACTCCTACGAGCAGTACTTC
CASSSGGVNSYEQYF
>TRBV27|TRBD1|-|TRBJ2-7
TGTGCCAGCAGTTCTGGGGACAGCATATACGAGCAGTACTTC
CASSSGDSIYEQYF